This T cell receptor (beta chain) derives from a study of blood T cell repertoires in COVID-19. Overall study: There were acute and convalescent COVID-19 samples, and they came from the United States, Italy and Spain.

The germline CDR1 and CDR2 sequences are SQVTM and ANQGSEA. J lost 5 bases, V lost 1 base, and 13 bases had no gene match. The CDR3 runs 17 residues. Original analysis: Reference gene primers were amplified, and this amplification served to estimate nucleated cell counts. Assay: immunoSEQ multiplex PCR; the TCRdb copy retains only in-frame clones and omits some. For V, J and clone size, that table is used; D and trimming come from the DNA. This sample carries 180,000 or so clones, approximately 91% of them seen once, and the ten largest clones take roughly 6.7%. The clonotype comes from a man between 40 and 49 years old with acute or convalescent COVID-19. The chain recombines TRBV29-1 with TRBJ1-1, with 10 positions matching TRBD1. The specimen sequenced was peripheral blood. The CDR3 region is CSVEARIGTGDGTEAFF. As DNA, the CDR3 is TGCAGCGTTGAAGCGAGGATCGGGACAGGGGATGGGACTGAAGCTTTCTTT. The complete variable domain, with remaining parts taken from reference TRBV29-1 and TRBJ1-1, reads SAVISQKPSRDICQRGTSLTIQCQVDSQVTMMFWYRQQPGQSLTLIATANQGSEATYESGFVIDKFPISRPNLTFSTLTVSNMSPEDSSIYLCSVEARIGTGDGTEAFFGQGTRLTVV.